The source of this T cell receptor beta chain is a study of beta chain features in type 1 diabetes. Whole-study results and caveats: Compared to healthy donors, patients appeared to have naive, central memory and Treg TCRB repertoires that were more alike. These data did not resolve whether HLA type affects TCRB rearrangement.

Every bit of the isolated RNA underwent reverse transcription, so sequencing read expressed TCRB transcripts. The repertoire was sequenced with immunoSEQ multiplex PCR; TCRdb's copy has only in-frame clones and lacks some. The sample gives about 620,000 clones, around 16% of which show up once; more than 0.08% is in the top ten. Germline CDR1 SGHRS, CDR2 YFSETQ. V lost 8 bases to trimming and J lost 0 bases, with 14 bases between them. CDR3 length: 14 residues. Concerning this clone itself: Its antigen is as yet unknown.

Every single donor gave one heparinised blood draw, and these averaged around 0.12 L. By way of CD45RO/CCR7/CD25/CD127/CD95/CD27, the CD4+ regulatory, stem cell-like memory, central memory and naive cells were sorted. The sequence was collected from a man younger than 35 in good health. The chain couples TRBV5-1 to TRBJ1-1; D is possibly TRBD1 (5 bases). The material sequenced was naive CD4+ T cells from blood. The CDR3 DNA reads TGCGCCAGTGCGGAGGGGCGCCTGAACACTGAAGCTTTCTTT. Translated, it gives CASAEGRLNTEAFF.